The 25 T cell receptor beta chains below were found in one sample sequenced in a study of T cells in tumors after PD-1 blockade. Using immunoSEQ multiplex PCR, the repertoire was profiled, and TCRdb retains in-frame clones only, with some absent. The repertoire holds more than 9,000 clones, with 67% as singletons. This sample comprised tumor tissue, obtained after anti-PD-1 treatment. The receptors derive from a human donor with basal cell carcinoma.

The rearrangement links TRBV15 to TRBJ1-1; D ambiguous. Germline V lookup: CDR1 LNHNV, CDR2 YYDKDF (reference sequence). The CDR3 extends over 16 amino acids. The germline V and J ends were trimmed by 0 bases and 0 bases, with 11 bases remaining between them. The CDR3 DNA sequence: TGTGCCACCAGCAGAGATTACAACGAATTGAACACTGAAGCTTTCTTT. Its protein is CATSRDYNELNTEAFF.

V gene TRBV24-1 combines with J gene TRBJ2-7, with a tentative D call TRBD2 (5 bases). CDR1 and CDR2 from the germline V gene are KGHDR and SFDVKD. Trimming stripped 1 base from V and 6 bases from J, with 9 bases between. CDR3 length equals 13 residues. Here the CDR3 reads CATSDLSGGEQYF. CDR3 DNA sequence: TGTGCCACCAGTGATTTAAGTGGAGGCGAGCAGTACTTC.

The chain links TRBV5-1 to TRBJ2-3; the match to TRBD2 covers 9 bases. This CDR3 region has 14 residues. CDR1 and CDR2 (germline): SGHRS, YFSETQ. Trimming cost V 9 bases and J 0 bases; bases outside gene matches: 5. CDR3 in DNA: TGCGCCACCAATAGCGGGGGCAGCACAGATACGCAGTATTTT. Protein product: CATNSGGSTDTQYF.

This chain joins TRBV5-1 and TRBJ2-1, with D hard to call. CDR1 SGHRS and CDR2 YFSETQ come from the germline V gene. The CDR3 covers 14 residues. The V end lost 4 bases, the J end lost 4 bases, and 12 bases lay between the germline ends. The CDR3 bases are TGCGCCAGCAGCGCGGACCGAGTATACAATGAGCAGTTCTTC. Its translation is CASSADRVYNEQFF.

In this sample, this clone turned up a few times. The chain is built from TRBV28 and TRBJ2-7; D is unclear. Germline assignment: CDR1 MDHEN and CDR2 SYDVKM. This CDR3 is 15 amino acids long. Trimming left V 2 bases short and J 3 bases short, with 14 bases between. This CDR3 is CASSLNLRCCYEQYF. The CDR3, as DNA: TGTGCCAGCAGTTTAAATCTGAGGTGCTGCTACGAGCAGTACTTC.

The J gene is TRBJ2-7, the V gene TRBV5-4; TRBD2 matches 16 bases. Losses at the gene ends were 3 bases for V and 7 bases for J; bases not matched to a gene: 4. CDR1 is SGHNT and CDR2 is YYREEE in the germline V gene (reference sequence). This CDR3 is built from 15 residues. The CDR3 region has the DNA TGTGCCAGCAGCTCGGGACTAGCGGGGGGGCTTGAGCAGTACTTC. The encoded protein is CASSSGLAGGLEQYF.

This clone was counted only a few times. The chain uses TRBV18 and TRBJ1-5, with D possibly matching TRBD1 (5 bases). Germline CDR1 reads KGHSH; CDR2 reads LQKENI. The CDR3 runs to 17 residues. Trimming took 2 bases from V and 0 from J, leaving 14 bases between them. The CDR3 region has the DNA TGTGCCAGCTCACCAGTGGGTCGGGGACTTAGCAATCAGCCCCAGCATTTT. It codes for CASSPVGRGLSNQPQHF.

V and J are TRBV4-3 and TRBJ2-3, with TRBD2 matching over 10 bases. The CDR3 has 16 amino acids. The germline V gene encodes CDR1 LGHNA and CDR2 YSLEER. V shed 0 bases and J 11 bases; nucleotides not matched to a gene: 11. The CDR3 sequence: CASSQEKGSGGRMQYF. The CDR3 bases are TGCGCCAGCAGCCAAGAAAAGGGTAGCGGGGGGAGGATGCAGTATTTT.

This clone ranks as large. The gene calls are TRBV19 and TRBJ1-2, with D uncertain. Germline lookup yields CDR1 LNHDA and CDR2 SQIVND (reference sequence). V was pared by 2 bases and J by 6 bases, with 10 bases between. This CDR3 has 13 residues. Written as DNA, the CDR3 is TGTGCCAGTAGTATATGGCAAGCAGATGGCTACACCTTC. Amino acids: CASSIWQADGYTF. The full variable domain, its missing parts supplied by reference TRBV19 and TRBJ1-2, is DGGITQSPKYLFRKEGQNVTLSCEQNLNHDAMYWYRQDPGQGLRLIYYSQIVNDFQKGDIAEGYSVSREKKESFPLTVTSAQKNPTAFYLCASSIWQADGYTFGSGTRLTVV.

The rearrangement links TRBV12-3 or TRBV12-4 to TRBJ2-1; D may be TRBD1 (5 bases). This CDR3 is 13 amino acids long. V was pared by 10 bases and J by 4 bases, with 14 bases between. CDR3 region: CATKIDSYNEQFF. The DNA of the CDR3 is TGTGCCACCAAAATCGACAGTTACAATGAGCAGTTCTTC.

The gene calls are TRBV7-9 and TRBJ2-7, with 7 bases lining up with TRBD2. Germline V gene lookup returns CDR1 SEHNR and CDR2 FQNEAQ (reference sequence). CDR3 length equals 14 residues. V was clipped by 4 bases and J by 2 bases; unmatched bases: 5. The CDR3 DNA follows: TGTGCCAGCAGCTCCCGGGACTACGCCTACGAGCAGTACTTC. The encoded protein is CASSSRDYAYEQYF.

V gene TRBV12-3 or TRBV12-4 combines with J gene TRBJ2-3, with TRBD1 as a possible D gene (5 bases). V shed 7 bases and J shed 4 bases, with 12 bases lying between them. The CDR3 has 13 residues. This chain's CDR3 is CASTLGLSDTQYF. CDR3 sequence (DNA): TGTGCCAGCACCCTGGGGCTTTCAGATACGCAGTATTTT.

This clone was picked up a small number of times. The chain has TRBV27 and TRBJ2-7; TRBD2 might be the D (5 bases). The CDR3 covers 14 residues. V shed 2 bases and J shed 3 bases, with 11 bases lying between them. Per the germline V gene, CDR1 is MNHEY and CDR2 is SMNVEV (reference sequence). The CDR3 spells CASSLRGPSYEQYF. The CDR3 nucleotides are TGTGCCAGCAGTTTACGGGGTCCAAGCTACGAGCAGTACTTC.

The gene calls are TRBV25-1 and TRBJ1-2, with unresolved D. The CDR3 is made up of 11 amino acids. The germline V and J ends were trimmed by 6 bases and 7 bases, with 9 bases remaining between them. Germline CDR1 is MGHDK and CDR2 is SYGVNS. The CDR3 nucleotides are TGTGCCAGCAGATATAGGGCTGGCTACACCTTC. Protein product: CASRYRAGYTF.

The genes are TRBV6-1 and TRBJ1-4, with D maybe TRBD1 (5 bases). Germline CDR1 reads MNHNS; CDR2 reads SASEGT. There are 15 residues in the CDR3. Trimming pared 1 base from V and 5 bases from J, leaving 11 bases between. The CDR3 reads CASSEEGLKNEKLFF. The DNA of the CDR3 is TGTGCCAGCAGTGAAGAGGGACTGAAAAATGAAAAACTGTTTTTT.

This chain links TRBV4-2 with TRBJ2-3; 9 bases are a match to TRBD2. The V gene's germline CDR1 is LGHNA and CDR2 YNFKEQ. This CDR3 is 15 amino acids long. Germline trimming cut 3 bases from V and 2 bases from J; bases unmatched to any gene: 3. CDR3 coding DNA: TGTGCCAGCAGCCAGGCGGGGGGGCACACAGATACGCAGTATTTT. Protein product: CASSQAGGHTDTQYF.

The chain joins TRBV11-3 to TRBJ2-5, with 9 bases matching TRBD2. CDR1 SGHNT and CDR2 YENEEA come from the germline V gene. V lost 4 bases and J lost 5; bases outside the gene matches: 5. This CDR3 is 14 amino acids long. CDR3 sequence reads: CASSSRTSVETQYF. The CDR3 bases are TGTGCCAGCAGCTCCCGGACTAGCGTGGAGACCCAGTACTTC.

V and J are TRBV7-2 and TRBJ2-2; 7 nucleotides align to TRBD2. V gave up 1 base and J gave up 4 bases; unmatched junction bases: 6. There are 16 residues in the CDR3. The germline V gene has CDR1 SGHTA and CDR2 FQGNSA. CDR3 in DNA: TGTGCCAGCAGCTTAGGGGTCACGGGGGGCACCGGGGAGCTGTTTTTT. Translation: CASSLGVTGGTGELFF.

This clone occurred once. The DNA of the CDR3 is TGTGCCAGTAGCACTCGGACTAGCGGACACTACGAGCAGTACTTC. Protein product: CASSTRTSGHYEQYF. V and J are TRBV19 and TRBJ2-7; 10 bases match TRBD2. Germline CDR1 is LNHDA and CDR2 is SQIVND (reference sequence). The CDR3 sequence is 15 residues long. Germline trimming cut 6 bases from V and 3 bases from J; bases unmatched to any gene: 8.

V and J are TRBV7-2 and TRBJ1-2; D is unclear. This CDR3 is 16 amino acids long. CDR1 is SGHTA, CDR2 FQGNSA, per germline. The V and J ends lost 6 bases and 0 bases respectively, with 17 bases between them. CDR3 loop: CASSDYYSLANYGYTF. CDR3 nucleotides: TGTGCCAGCAGTGATTACTATTCACTAGCTAACTATGGCTACACCTTC.

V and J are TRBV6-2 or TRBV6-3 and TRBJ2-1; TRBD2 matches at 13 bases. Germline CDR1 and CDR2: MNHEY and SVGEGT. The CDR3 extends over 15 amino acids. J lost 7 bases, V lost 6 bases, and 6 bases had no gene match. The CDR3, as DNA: TGTGCCAGCAGCCTATCGGGACTAGCGGGGAATGAGCAGTTCTTC. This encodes CASSLSGLAGNEQFF.

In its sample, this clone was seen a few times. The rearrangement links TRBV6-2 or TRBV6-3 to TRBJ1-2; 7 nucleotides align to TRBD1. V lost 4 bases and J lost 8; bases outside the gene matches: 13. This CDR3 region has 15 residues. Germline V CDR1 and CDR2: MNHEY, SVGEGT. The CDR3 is CASSSTGRTHQGYTF. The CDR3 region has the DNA TGTGCCAGCAGTTCGACAGGGAGGACTCATCAGGGCTACACCTTC.

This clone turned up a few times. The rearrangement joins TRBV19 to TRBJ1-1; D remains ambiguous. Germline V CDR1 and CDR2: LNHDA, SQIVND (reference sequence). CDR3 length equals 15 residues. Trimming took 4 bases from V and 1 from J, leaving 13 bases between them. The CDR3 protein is CASSTLTKTNTEAFF. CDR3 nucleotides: TGTGCCAGTAGTACCCTCACTAAGACGAACACTGAAGCTTTCTTT.

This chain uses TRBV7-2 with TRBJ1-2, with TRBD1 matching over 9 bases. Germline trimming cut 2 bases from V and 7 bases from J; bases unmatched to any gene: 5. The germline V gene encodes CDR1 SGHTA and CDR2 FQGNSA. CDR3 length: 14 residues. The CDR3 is CASSLNRGQGGYTF. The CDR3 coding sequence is TGTGCCAGCAGCTTAAACAGGGGGCAGGGTGGCTACACCTTC.

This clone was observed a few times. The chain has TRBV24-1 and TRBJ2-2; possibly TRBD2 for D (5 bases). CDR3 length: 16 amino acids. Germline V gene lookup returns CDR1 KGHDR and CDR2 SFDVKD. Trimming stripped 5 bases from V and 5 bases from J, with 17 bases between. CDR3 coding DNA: TGTGCCACCAGTGTTCACGGCCTACCGGGGACCGGGGAGCTGTTTTTT. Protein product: CATSVHGLPGTGELFF.